Below are 18 T cell receptor beta chains sequenced from a single sample in a study of cytomegalovirus exposure and HLA in healthy donors. The PCR employed 60 Vbeta primers together with 13 Jbeta primers. TCRdb's table, derived via immunoSEQ multiplex PCR, lists solely in-frame clones and lacks some. The sample table includes approximately 42,000 clones. Sequenced material: PBMCs. These receptors were collected from a male donor in good health and CMV-seronegative.

The V gene is TRBV25-1, the J gene TRBJ2-3, with 8 bases fitting TRBD1. The germline CDR1 and CDR2 sequences are MGHDK and SYGVNS. This CDR3 is 17 amino acids long. V trimming: 3 bases; J trimming: 4 bases; junction bases outside the gene matches: 12. The CDR3 DNA reads as TGTGCCAGCAGTGACCTTTACAGGGGGAACTATGCAGATACGCAGTATTTT. It codes for CASSDLYRGNYADTQYF.

This chain links TRBV5-1 with TRBJ1-2; 8 nucleotides agree with TRBD1. The trim removed 4 bases at V and 3 bases at J, leaving 5 bases unmatched. The CDR3 has 14 residues. Germline CDR1 SGHRS, CDR2 YFSETQ. CDR3 amino acids: CASSQTQGDYGYTF. CDR3 DNA sequence: TGCGCCAGCAGCCAAACACAGGGGGACTATGGCTACACCTTC.

The V call is TRBV18, the J call TRBJ1-6; no reliable D call. Trimming shortened V by 2 bases and J by 11 bases, and 10 bases separated the two germline ends. CDR1 is KGHSH, CDR2 LQKENI, per germline. This CDR3 is 13 amino acids long. In nucleotides, the CDR3 is TGTGCCAGCTCACCAAACGGGAGGCCACCCCTCCACTTT. Translation gives CASSPNGRPPLHF.

This chain connects TRBV15 to TRBJ2-3, with a tentative D call TRBD2 (6 bases). CDR1 and CDR2 from the germline V gene are LNHNV and YYDKDF (reference sequence). V was pared by 4 bases and J by 4 bases, with 15 bases between. This CDR3 has 15 residues. The DNA for the CDR3 is TGTGCCACCAGCAAGGGCGGGGACGGGCCAGATACGCAGTATTTT. It translates to CATSKGGDGPDTQYF.

The gene calls are TRBV7-9 and TRBJ1-2, with 8 positions matching TRBD1. Trimming took 3 bases from V and 5 from J; bases not matched to a gene: 20. The length of the CDR3 is 19 residues. CDR1 is SEHNR, CDR2 FQNEAQ, per germline (reference sequence). The DNA for the CDR3 is TGTGCCAGCAGCTTCCCGGAGGGGTACAGGGGGACCCTTCGATATGGCTACACCTTC. Amino acids: CASSFPEGYRGTLRYGYTF.

The chain's CDR3 is CAWSPPGTGGTEQFF. The DNA of the CDR3 is TGTGCCTGGAGTCCACCGGGGACAGGGGGCACTGAGCAGTTCTTC. The V call is TRBV30, the J call TRBJ2-1; 12 nucleotides align to TRBD1. This CDR3 spans 15 amino acids. Germline V CDR1 and CDR2: GTSNPN, SVGIG (reference sequence). The V and J ends lost 2 bases and 9 bases, in that order; junction bases with no gene match: 8.

V and J are TRBV7-9 and TRBJ2-5; 9 nucleotides agree with TRBD2. Unmatched junction bases numbered 7, after V lost 3 bases and J lost 2 bases. Germline V lookup: CDR1 SEHNR, CDR2 FQNEAQ (reference sequence). The CDR3 runs 16 residues. CDR3 sequence (DNA): TGTGCCAGCAGCTTCCTAAAGACTAGCGGACAAGAGACCCAGTACTTC. Its protein is CASSFLKTSGQETQYF.

This sequence joins TRBV19 and TRBJ1-2, with 10 positions matching TRBD1. V lost 5 bases to trimming and J lost 7 bases; unmatched junction nucleotides: 10. The CDR3 is made up of 15 amino acids. Germline loops: CDR1 LNHDA, CDR2 SQIVND (reference sequence). The CDR3 DNA reads as TGTGCCAGTAGTGGGGACAGGGGACCCCGAGGTGGCTACACCTTC. Protein sequence: CASSGDRGPRGGYTF.

This sequence joins TRBV1 and TRBJ2-1; the table gives TRBD2 as D, unverified against the DNA. TRBV1 counts as a pseudogene. There are 16 residues in the CDR3. For the CDR3, the DNA is TGCACCAGCAGCCAAAGAGCCGGGACTCCCACCAATGAGCAGTTCTTC. Its protein is CTSSQRAGTPTNEQFF.

This sequence joins TRBV16 and TRBJ1-3; D is uncertain. Trimming took 0 bases from V and 0 from J, leaving 6 bases between them. Germline V gene sequence: CDR1 KGHSY, CDR2 FQNENV. The CDR3 has 15 amino acids. CDR3 nucleotides: TGTGCCAGCAGCCAATCGAGACTCTCTGGAAACACCATATATTTT. Its protein product is CASSQSRLSGNTIYF. The full variable domain, in which reference TRBV16 and TRBJ1-3 provide the parts outside the CDR3, is GEEVAQTPKHLVRGEGQKAKLYCAPIKGHSYVFWYQQVLKNEFKFLISFQNENVFDETGMPKERFSAKCLPNSPCSLEIQATKLEDSAVYFCASSQSRLSGNTIYFGEGSWLTVV.

V and J are TRBV4-1 and TRBJ1-1; the D is unclear. Trimming removed 1 base at V and 8 bases at J, with 17 bases between. CDR1 and CDR2 (germline): MGHRA, YSYEKL. This CDR3 contains 15 residues. The CDR3 bases are TGCGCCAGCAGCCAAGTGAACACGGGGAGTCCCGAAGCTTTCTTT. This codes for CASSQVNTGSPEAFF.

J is TRBJ2-5 and V is TRBV11-2; unclear D gene. The CDR3 consists of 14 residues. V was cut by 1 base and J by 2 bases, with 8 bases left in between. Germline V gene sequence: CDR1 SGHAT, CDR2 FQNNGV. In DNA, the CDR3 is TGTGCCAGCAGCTTAGTACTCCTACAAGAGACCCAGTACTTC. It is translated as CASSLVLLQETQYF.

This chain connects TRBV18 to TRBJ2-3, with D possibly being TRBD2 (6 bases). CDR3 length: 16 residues. Trimming left V 0 bases short and J 0 bases short, with 10 bases between. Germline V CDR1 and CDR2: KGHSH, LQKENI. The CDR3 DNA reads TGTGCCAGCTCACCACCTAGACGGGGGAGCACAGATACGCAGTATTTT. As protein: CASSPPRRGSTDTQYF.

The rearrangement links TRBV19 to TRBJ2-5, with D hard to call. V gave up 0 bases and J gave up 1 base, with 3 bases separating them. CDR3 size: 13 residues. Germline values: CDR1 LNHDA, CDR2 SQIVND (reference sequence). CDR3 sequence (DNA): TGTGCCAGTAGTATAGACCTCCAAGAGACCCAGTACTTC. This codes for CASSIDLQETQYF.

This chain uses TRBV19 with TRBJ1-5; TRBD1 matches at 10 bases. V trimming: 6 bases; J trimming: 5 bases; junction bases outside the gene matches: 7. Germline V lookup: CDR1 LNHDA, CDR2 SQIVND (reference sequence). CDR3 size: 15 residues. The CDR3 DNA is TGTGCCAGTAGGGATACCGGGACAGGGGATCAGCCCCAGCATTTT. This translates into CASRDTGTGDQPQHF.

The genes are TRBV10-2 and TRBJ2-7; D is uncertain. Deletions cut 8 bases from V and 0 bases from J, with 20 bases between. CDR3 length equals 16 residues. Per germline, CDR1 WSHSY and CDR2 SAAADI. This CDR3 reads CASGPNSPPSSYEQYF. In DNA form, the CDR3 reads TGCGCCAGCGGCCCCAACAGCCCGCCGAGCTCCTACGAGCAGTACTTC.

This chain links TRBV28 with TRBJ1-4; D is possibly TRBD1 (6 bases). The CDR3 contains 14 residues. The V gene's germline CDR1 is MDHEN and CDR2 SYDVKM. V shed 3 bases and J shed 5 bases, with 10 bases lying between them. The CDR3 protein is CASSFQGTNEKLFF. DNA of the CDR3: TGTGCCAGCAGTTTTCAGGGGACGAATGAAAAACTGTTTTTT.

The V call is TRBV5-4, the J call TRBJ2-3; a possible D gene is TRBD2 (6 bases). Germline V CDR1 and CDR2: SGHNT, YYREEE (reference sequence). V dropped 1 base and J dropped 5 bases, with 14 bases sitting between them. The CDR3 extends over 15 amino acids. The CDR3 sequence is CASSLLMTRQDTQYF. The CDR3, as DNA: TGTGCCAGCAGCTTGTTGATGACTAGGCAAGATACGCAGTATTTT.